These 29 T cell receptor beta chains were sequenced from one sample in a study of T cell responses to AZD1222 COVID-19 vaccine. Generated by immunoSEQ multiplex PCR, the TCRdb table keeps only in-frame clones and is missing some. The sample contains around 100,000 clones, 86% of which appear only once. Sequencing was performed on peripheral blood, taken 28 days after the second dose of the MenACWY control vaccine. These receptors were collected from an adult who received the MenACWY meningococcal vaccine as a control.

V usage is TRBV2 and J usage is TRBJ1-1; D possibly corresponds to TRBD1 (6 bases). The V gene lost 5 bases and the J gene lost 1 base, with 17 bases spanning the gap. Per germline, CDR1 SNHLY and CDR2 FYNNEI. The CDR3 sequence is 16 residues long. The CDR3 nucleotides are TGTGCCAGCAGTTCGGCGACGGGGGCGGGGAACACTGAAGCTTTCTTT. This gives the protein CASSSATGAGNTEAFF.

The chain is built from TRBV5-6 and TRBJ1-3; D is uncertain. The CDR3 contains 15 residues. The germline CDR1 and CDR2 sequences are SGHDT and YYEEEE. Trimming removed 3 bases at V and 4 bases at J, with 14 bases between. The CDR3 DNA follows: TGTGCCAGCAGCTCTAAGACGGGCTCCGGAAACACCATATATTTT. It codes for CASSSKTGSGNTIYF.

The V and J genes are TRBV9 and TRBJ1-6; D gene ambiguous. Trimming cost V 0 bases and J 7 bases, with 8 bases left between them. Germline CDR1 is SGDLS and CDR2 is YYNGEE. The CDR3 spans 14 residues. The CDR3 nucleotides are TGTGCCAGCAGCGTAGGACGCGTCAATTCACCCCTCCACTTT. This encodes CASSVGRVNSPLHF.

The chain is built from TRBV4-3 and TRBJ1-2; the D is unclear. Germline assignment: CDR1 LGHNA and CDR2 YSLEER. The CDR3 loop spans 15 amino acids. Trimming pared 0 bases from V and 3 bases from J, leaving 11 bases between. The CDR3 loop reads CASSQDWANHYGYTF. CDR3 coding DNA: TGCGCCAGCAGCCAAGATTGGGCCAACCACTATGGCTACACCTTC.

The CDR3 is CATAAGTGDNEQYF. Here the CDR3 DNA reads TGTGCCACCGCAGCCGGGACAGGGGATAACGAGCAGTACTTC. V is TRBV24-1 and J is TRBJ2-7; 10 bases line up with TRBD1. This CDR3 comprises 14 residues. Germline loops: CDR1 KGHDR, CDR2 SFDVKD. V shed 9 bases and J 5 bases; nucleotides not matched to a gene: 9.

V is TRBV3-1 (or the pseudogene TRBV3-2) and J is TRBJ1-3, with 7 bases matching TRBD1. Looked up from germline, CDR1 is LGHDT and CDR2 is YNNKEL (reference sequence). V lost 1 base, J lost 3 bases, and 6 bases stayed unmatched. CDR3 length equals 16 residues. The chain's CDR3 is CASSQAIRGIGNTIYF. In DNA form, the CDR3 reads TGTGCCAGCAGCCAAGCAATCAGGGGGATTGGAAACACCATATATTTT.

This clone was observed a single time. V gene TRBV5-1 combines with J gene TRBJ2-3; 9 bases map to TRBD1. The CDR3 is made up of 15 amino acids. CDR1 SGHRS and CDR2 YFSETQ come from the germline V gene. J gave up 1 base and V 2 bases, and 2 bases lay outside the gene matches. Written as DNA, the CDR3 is TGCGCCAGCAGCTTCCGGGACAGGGGCACAGATACGCAGTATTTT. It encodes CASSFRDRGTDTQYF.

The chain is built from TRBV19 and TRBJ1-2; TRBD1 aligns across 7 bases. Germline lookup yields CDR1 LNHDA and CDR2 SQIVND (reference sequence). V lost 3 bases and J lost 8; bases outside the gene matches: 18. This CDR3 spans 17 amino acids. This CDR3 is CASSISRLQGLTEGYTF. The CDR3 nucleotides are TGTGCCAGTAGTATTAGCCGACTACAGGGGCTAACGGAGGGCTACACCTTC. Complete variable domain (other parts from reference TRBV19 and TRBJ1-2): DGGITQSPKYLFRKEGQNVTLSCEQNLNHDAMYWYRQDPGQGLRLIYYSQIVNDFQKGDIAEGYSVSREKKESFPLTVTSAQKNPTAFYLCASSISRLQGLTEGYTFGSGTRLTVV.

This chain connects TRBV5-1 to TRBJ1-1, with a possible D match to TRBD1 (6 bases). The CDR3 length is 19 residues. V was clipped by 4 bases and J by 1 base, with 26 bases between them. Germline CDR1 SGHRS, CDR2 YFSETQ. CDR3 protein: CASSPGFFIQGQGNTEAFF. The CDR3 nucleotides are TGCGCCAGCAGCCCTGGTTTTTTTATCCAGGGGCAGGGGAACACTGAAGCTTTCTTT. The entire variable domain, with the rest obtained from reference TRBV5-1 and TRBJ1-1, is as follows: KAGVTQTPRYLIKTRGQQVTLSCSPISGHRSVSWYQQTPGQGLQFLFEYFSETQRNKGNFPGRFSGRQFSNSRSEMNVSTLELGDSALYLCASSPGFFIQGQGNTEAFFGQGTRLTVV.

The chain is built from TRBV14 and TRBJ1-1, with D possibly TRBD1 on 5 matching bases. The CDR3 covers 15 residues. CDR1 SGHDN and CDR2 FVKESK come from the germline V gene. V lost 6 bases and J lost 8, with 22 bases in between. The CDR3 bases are TGTGCCAGCAGTGTTCAGGGCTCTCCTGAACTGGAAGCTTTCTTT. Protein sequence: CASSVQGSPELEAFF.

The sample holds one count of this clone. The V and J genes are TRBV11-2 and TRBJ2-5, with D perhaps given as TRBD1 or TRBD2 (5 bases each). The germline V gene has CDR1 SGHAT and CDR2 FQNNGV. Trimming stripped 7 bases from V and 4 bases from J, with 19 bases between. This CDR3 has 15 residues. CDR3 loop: CASKREGTFLETQYF. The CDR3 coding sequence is TGTGCCAGCAAGAGAGAGGGGACCTTTTTAGAGACCCAGTACTTC.

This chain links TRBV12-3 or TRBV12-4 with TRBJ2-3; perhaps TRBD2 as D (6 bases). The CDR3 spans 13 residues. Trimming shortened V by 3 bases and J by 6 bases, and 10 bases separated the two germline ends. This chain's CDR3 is CASSFRGRDTQYF. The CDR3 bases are TGTGCCAGCAGTTTCAGAGGGAGGGATACGCAGTATTTT.

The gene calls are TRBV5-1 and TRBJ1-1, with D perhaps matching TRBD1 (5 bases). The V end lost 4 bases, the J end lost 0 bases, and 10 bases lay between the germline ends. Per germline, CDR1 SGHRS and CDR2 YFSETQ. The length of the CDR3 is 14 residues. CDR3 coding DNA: TGCGCCAGCAGCGCAGGGAACCTGAACACTGAAGCTTTCTTT. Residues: CASSAGNLNTEAFF. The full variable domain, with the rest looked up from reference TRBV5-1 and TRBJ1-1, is KAGVTQTPRYLIKTRGQQVTLSCSPISGHRSVSWYQQTPGQGLQFLFEYFSETQRNKGNFPGRFSGRQFSNSRSEMNVSTLELGDSALYLCASSAGNLNTEAFFGQGTRLTVV.

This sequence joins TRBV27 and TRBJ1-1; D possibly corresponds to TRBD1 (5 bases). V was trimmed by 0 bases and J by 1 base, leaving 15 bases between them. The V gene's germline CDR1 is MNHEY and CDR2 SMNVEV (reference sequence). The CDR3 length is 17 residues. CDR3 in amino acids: CASSLSRGRRANTEAFF. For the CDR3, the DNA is TGTGCCAGCAGTTTATCCCGGGGACGTCGAGCGAACACTGAAGCTTTCTTT.

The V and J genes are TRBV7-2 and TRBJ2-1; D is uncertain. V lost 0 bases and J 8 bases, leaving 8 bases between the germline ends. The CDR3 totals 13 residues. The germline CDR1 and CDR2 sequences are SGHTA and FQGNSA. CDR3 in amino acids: CASSLAAKDEQFF. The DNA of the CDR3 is TGTGCCAGCAGCTTAGCGGCGAAGGATGAGCAGTTCTTC.

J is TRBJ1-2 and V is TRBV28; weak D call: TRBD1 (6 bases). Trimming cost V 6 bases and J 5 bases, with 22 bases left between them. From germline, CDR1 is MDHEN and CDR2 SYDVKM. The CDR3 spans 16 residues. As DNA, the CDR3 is TGTGCCAGCAGCTTGACAGGCGGGTGGGGGAAATATGGCTACACCTTC. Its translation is CASSLTGGWGKYGYTF.

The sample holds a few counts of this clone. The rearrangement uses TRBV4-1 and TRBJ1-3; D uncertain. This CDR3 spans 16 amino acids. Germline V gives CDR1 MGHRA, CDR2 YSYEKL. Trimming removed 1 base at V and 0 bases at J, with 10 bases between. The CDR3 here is CASSQVVSLSGNTIYF. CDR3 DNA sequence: TGCGCCAGCAGCCAAGTGGTGTCACTCTCTGGAAACACCATATATTTT.

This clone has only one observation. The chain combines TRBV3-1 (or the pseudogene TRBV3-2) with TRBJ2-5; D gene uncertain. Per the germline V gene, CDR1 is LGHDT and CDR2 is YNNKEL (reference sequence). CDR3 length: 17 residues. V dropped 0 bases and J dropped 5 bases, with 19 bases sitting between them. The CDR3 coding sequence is TGTGCCAGCAGCCAAGATACTTCCTCCCCTTCAGCGGAGACCCAGTACTTC. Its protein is CASSQDTSSPSAETQYF.

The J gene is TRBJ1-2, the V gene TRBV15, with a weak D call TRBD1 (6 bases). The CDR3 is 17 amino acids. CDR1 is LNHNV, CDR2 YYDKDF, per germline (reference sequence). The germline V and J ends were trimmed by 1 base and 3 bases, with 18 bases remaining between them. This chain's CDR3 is CATSRVSTGSFDYGYTF. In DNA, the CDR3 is TGTGCCACCAGCAGAGTCTCGACAGGAAGTTTCGACTATGGCTACACCTTC.

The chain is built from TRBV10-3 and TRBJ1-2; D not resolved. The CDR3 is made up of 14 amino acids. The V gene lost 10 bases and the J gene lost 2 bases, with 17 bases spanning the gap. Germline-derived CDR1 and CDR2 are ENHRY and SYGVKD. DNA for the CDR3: TGTGCCACCCTCCAGCCTGGGTCAAACTATGGCTACACCTTC. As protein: CATLQPGSNYGYTF.

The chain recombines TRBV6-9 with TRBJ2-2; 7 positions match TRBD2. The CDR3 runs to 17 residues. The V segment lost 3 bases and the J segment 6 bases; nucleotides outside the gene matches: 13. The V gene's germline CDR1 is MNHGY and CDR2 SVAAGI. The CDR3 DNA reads TGTGCCAGCAGTTACGCCGATCCGGGACTAAAGGCCGGGGAGCTGTTTTTT. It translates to CASSYADPGLKAGELFF.

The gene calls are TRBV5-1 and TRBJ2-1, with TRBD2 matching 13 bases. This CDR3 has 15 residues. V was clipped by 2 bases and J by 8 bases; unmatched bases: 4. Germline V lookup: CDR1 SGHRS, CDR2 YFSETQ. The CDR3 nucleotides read TGCGCCAGCAGCTTCGGACTAGCGGGGGAGTATGAGCAGTTCTTC. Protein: CASSFGLAGEYEQFF.

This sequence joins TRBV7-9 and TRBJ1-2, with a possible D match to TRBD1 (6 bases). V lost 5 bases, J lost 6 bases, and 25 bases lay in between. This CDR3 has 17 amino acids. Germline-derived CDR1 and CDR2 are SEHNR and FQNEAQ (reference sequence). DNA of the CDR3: TGTGCCAGCAGCCCTCCCAGCAGGAGGTGGGGGCGGAATGGCTACACCTTC. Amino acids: CASSPPSRRWGRNGYTF.

CDR3 DNA: TGTGCTAGTGGTTCCGGGACTAGTGGTACCGGGGAGCTGTTTTTT. Translating gives CASGSGTSGTGELFF. This chain joins TRBV12-5 and TRBJ2-2; 8 positions agree with TRBD2. The length of the CDR3 is 15 residues. V lost 4 bases, J lost 5 bases, and 6 bases stayed unmatched. The germline gives CDR1 LGHNT, CDR2 FRNRAP.

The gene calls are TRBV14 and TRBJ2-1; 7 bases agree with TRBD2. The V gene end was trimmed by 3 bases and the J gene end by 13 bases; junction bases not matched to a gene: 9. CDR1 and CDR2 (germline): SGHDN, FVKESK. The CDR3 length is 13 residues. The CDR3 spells CASSQDPSGEQFF. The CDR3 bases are TGTGCCAGCAGCCAGGATCCAAGCGGGGAACAGTTCTTC.

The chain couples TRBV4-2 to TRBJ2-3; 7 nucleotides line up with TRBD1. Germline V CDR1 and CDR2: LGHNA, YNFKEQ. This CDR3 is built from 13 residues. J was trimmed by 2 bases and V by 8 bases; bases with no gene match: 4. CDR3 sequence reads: CASAGTATDTQYF. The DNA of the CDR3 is TGTGCCAGCGCCGGGACAGCCACAGATACGCAGTATTTT.

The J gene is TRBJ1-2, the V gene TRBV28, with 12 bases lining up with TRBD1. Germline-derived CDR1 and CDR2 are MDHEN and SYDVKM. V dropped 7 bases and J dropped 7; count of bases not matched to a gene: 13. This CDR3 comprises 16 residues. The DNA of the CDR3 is TGTGCCAGCATCGTCCGCGGGACAGGGGGCTTTACTGGCTACACCTTC. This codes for CASIVRGTGGFTGYTF.

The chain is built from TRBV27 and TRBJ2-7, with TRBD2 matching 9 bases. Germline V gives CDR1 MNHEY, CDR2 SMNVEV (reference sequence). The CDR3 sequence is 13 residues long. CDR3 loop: CVAASGVSYEQYF. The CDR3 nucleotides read TGTGTCGCAGCTAGCGGGGTCTCCTACGAGCAGTACTTC.

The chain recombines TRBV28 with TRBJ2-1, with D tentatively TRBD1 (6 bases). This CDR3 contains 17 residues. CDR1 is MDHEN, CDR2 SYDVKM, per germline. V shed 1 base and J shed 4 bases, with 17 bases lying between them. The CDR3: CASSLLDPRQGYNEQFF. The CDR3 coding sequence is TGTGCCAGCAGTTTATTAGACCCCCGTCAGGGGTACAATGAGCAGTTCTTC. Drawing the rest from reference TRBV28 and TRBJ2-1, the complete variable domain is DVKVTQSSRYLVKRTGEKVFLECVQDMDHENMFWYRQDPGLGLRLIYFSYDVKMKEKGDIPEGYSVSREKKERFSLILESASTNQTSMYLCASSLLDPRQGYNEQFFGPGTRLTVL.